Following are 8 T cell receptor beta chains from one sample sequenced in a study of tumor and adjacent non-tumor tissue in lung cancer. TCRbeta libraries were built with three rounds of nested PCR, modified from ARM-PCR. TCRdb fed the multiplex PCR reads into MiXCR, producing one record per CDR3 protein. Of about 82,000 distinct CDR3 sequences listed, around 74% are singletons. RNA was extracted from bulk tissue without any cell sorting. Source material: lung tumor tissue. All receptors derive from a woman aged 45-65 years with non-small cell lung cancer.

The V and J genes are TRBV11-2 and TRBJ2-1; 9 positions agree with TRBD2. This CDR3 region has 15 residues. After removal of 5 bases from V and 12 bases from J, the junction contained 14 bases not matched to a gene. Germline V gene lookup returns CDR1 SGHAT and CDR2 FQNNGV. The DNA of the CDR3 is TGTGCCAGCAGCCCCCGGACTAGCGTGGTGGATGCGCAGTTCTTC. Translating gives CASSPRTSVVDAQFF. Together with reference TRBV11-2 and TRBJ2-1, the CDR3 gives the full variable domain: EAGVAQSPRYKIIEKRQSVAFWCNPISGHATLYWYQQILGQGPKLLIQFQNNGVVDDSQLPKDRFSAERLKGVDSTLKIQPAKLEDSAVYLCASSPRTSVVDAQFFGPGTRLTVL.

A word on this clonotype: Since the CDR3 does not end with the conserved phenylalanine or tryptophan, this likely comes from a read error. The chain links TRBV29-1 to TRBJ2-7; no clear D gene. This CDR3 comprises 12 residues. V shed 3 bases and J shed 5 bases, with 11 bases lying between them. Per germline, CDR1 SQVTM and CDR2 ANQGSEA. The CDR3 is CSVDSSLDEQYL. The CDR3 DNA follows: TGCAGCGTTGATTCCAGCCTGGACGAGCAGTACTTA.

Points on this clonotype: At one end, the junction sequence differs from germline, possibly due to a read error. The chain couples TRBV20-1 to TRBJ2-7; 7 bases agree with TRBD2. The CDR3 loop spans 13 amino acids. Per germline, CDR1 DFQATT and CDR2 SNEGSKA (reference sequence). The CDR3 sequence: CSAGTTFSYVQYF. The CDR3 nucleotides read TGCAGCGCGGGGACTACCTTTTCCTACGTGCAGTACTTC.

This clonotype appeared a single time. The genes are TRBV12-5 and TRBJ2-3; D unclear. Germline CDR1 is LGHNT and CDR2 is FRNRAP. V shed 6 bases and J shed 6 bases, with 13 bases lying between them. This CDR3 spans 13 amino acids. The DNA for the CDR3 is TGTGCTAGTGGCGACTGGAGCATCGATACGCAGTATTTT. Translated: CASGDWSIDTQYF.

About this clonotype itself: Since a much larger clone is just one base distant, this may be a read error. The CDR3 sequence is CANSINTEAFF. CDR3 in DNA: TGTGCCAACAGCATCAACACTGAAGCTTTCTTT. The chain is built from TRBV7-9 and TRBJ1-1; no definite D call. The V gene's germline CDR1 is SEHNR and CDR2 FQNEAQ (reference sequence). The CDR3 is 11 residues long.

Turning to this clonotype: The junction shows a germline mismatch at one end, possibly a read error. The chain uses TRBV29-1 and TRBJ2-7, with D possibly being TRBD2 (5 bases). CDR3 size: 13 residues. Per germline, CDR1 SQVTM and CDR2 ANQGSEA. The DNA for the CDR3 is TGCAACGTTGAGGGTAACAAGAGTGACGAGCAGTACTTC. Residues: CNVEGNKSDEQYF.

Of note for this clonotype: At one end the junction does not follow the germline gene, possibly because of a read error. The chain joins TRBV4-2 to TRBJ2-3; 16 positions match TRBD2. CDR3 length equals 20 residues. Germline CDR1 is LGHNA and CDR2 is YNFKEQ. CDR3 in amino acids: CASSPTLGLAGGSGTDTHYF. DNA of the CDR3: TGTGCCAGCAGCCCTACTCTGGGACTAGCGGGAGGGTCCGGCACGGATACGCACTATTTT.

V gene TRBV12-3 or TRBV12-4 combines with J gene TRBJ2-1; D is possibly TRBD1 or TRBD2 (6 bases each). Trimming took off 8 bases at V and 7 bases at J, with 24 bases between the two ends. This CDR3 contains 16 residues. CDR3 coding DNA: TGTGCCAGCTTCCCCGGGGGACAAGACTTGATTAATGAGCAGTTCTTC. Translating gives CASFPGGQDLINEQFF.